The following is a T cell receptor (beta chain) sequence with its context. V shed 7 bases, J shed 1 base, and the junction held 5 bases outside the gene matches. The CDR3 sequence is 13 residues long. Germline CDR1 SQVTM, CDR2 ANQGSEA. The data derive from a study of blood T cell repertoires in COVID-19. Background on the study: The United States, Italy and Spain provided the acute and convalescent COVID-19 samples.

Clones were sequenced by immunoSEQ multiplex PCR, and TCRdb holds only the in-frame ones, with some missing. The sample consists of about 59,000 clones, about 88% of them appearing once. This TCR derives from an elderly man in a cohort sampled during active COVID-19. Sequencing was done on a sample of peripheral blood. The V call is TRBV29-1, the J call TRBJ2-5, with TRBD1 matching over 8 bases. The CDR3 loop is CSAHRGFQETQYF. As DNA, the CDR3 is TGCAGCGCCCACAGGGGGTTCCAAGAGACCCAGTACTTC.